These T cell receptor beta chains were read from a single sample in a study of blood T cell repertoires in COVID-19. Some clones are missing from TCRdb's copy, which holds only in-frame ones; the method was immunoSEQ multiplex PCR. The sample carries fewer than 95,000 clones, about 91% recorded once. The sequenced material came from peripheral blood. These receptors all stem from a man in his 60s with acute or convalescent COVID-19. CDR3s include the opening cysteine and the closing phenylalanine or tryptophan. D genes are given only for firm matches. Rows give clone size only sometimes, using once, few, many, or a class for an expanded clone.

>.|TRBV5-1|TRBD1|TRBJ1-6
TGCGCCAGCAGCCCTGACAGGGGTAATTCACCCCTCCACTTT
CASSPDRGNSPLHF
>.|TRBV11-2|.|TRBJ2-1
TGTGCCAGCAGCTTAGGCGGGTACAATGAGCAGTTCTTC
CASSLGGYNEQFF
>.|TRBV30|TRBD1|TRBJ1-5
TGTGCCTGGAGTGAGACAGGGGCCAATCAGCCCCAGCATTTT
CAWSETGANQPQHF
>.|TRBV18|TRBD1|TRBJ1-4
TGTGCCAGCTCACCCAGGGGGCCAACTAATGAAAAACTGTTTTTT
CASSPRGPTNEKLFF
>once|TRBV3-1/TRBV3-2|.|TRBJ1-6
TGTGCCAGCAGCCCACCGGGGGGTTTTAATTCACCCCTCCACTTT
CASSPPGGFNSPLHF
>.|TRBV30|.|TRBJ2-5
TGTGCCTGGAGGGACAACCAAGAGACCCAGTACTTC
CAWRDNQETQYF
>.|TRBV5-1|TRBD1|TRBJ1-2
TGCGCCAGCAGCCCTTTGCTCGGACAGGGGGCTTTAGGCTACACCTTC
CASSPLLGQGALGYTF
>.|TRBV5-1|.|TRBJ1-1
TGCGCCAGCAGCTTGGAATGGCGGGACCTTCGAAGGGTAGCTTTCTTT
CASSLEWRDLRRVAFF
>.|TRBV5-4|TRBD1|TRBJ1-1
TGTGCCAGCAGCTTAAAAGGACAGGGGGGAGCTTTCTTT
CASSLKGQGGAFF
>.|TRBV30|.|TRBJ2-7
TGTGCCTGGAGTAAGGCGGGCTCCACCTACGAGCAGTACTTC
CAWSKAGSTYEQYF